This T cell receptor (beta chain) stems from a study of blood T cell repertoires in COVID-19. Using immunoSEQ multiplex PCR, the repertoire was profiled, and TCRdb retains in-frame clones only, with some absent. The sample lists 75,000 to 100,000 clones; about 80% were seen once. This clone appeared once. V was clipped by 8 bases and J by 7 bases, with 20 bases between them. The CDR3 length is 14 residues. The germline CDR1 and CDR2 sequences are KGHSH and LQKENI. This receptor was obtained from a man in his 70s with acute or convalescent COVID-19. The sequencing sample was made of peripheral blood. This rearrangement joins TRBV18 to TRBJ1-1; a possible D gene is TRBD1 (5 bases). The CDR3 sequence is CASLLAETVGEAFF. Here the CDR3 DNA reads TGTGCCAGCCTTTTAGCAGAGACAGTAGGTGAAGCTTTCTTT.